The T cell receptor (beta chain) described here comes from a study of blood T cells in healthy people across ages. Whole-study results and caveats: Measured against age, TCR beta diversity per million T cells decreased in a roughly linear manner.

Deletions cut 1 base from V and 3 bases from J, with 9 bases between. Germline lookup yields CDR1 KGHSH and CDR2 LQKENI. The CDR3 loop spans 14 amino acids. The use of a sample-barcoded 5' primer and a J-beta primer mix characterized a second PCR of roughly 7 to 11 cycles. TCRdb ran MiXCR on the 5' RACE reads and lists one entry per CDR3 protein. The top ten hold 29% of the sample, which has a few hundred thousand distinct CDR3 sequences, roughly 26% seen once. This clonotype was seen a handful of times. The antigen is unknown. This chain uses TRBV18 with TRBJ2-5; no clear D. Sample: blood. This TCR was sampled from a woman aged 65 to 85 in good health. The DNA for the CDR3 is TGTGCCAGCTCACCACAAATGGGTAAAGAGACCCAGTACTTC. As protein: CASSPQMGKETQYF.